These T cell receptor beta chains were read from a single sample in a study of tumour-infiltrating T cells in Burkitt lymphoma. Produced via immunoSEQ multiplex PCR; TCRdb's table is partial and in-frame only. The sample lists some 200 clones, around nine tenths seen once, with about 7.5% in the top ten. Input material: tumor tissue. The receptors were gathered from a human donor with Burkitt lymphoma. CDR3s include the opening cysteine and the closing phenylalanine or tryptophan. A D gene is named only where the DNA matches it firmly. The size entry is marked missing in some rows and otherwise reads once, few, many or a size class.

>NA|NA|TRBJ1-1|TRBV5-1
TGCGCCAGCAGCTTGGAAGGGAGTGGCACTGAAGCTTTCTTT
CASSLEGSGTEAFF
>NA|NA|TRBJ2-3|TRBV27
TGTGCCAGCAGTTCTTGGGGGGGCGCAGATACGCAGTATTTT
CASSSWGGADTQYF
>TRBD1|NA|TRBJ1-2|TRBV25-1
TGTGCCAGCAGTTCGACGACAGGGAACTATGGCTACACCTTC
CASSSTTGNYGYTF
>NA|NA|TRBJ2-7|TRBV5-6
TGTGCCAGCAGCCTTACAGGGCAGGGCTCCTACGAGCAGTACTTC
CASSLTGQGSYEQYF
>NA|once|TRBJ1-3|TRBV19
TGTGCCAGTAGCCAAGCCGGGACACAAGGAAACACCATATATTTT
CASSQAGTQGNTIYF
>NA|NA|TRBJ2-3|TRBV12-5
TGTGCTAGTGGTTTAGAACTCACAGATACGCAGTATTTT
CASGLELTDTQYF
>NA|NA|TRBJ2-4|TRBV7-9
TGTGCCAGCAGCCCAGACAGTTGGAGCATTCAGTACTTC
CASSPDSWSIQYF
>NA|NA|TRBJ2-1|TRBV28
TGTGCCAGCAGTTTACCCGGGGGCAATGAGCAGTTCTTC
CASSLPGGNEQFF
>NA|NA|TRBJ2-2|TRBV7-6
TGTGCCAGCAGCTTAGGGGGGCTGGACACCGGGGAGCTGTTTTTT
CASSLGGLDTGELFF
>TRBD1|once|TRBJ2-5|TRBV2
TGTGCCAGCAGCACAGGACAGGGGAGCGAGACCCAGTACTTC
CASSTGQGSETQYF